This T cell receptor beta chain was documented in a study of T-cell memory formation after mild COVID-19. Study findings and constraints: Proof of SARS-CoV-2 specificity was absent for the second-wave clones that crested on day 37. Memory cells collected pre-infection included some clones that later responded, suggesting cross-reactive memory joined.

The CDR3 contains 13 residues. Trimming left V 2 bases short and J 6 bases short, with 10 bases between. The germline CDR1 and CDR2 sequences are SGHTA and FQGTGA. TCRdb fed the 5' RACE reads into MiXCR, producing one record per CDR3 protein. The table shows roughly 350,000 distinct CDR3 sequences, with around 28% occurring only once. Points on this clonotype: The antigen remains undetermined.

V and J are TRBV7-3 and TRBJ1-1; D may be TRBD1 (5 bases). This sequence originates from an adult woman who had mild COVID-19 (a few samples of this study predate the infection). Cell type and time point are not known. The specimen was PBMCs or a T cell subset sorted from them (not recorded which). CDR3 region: CASSLFQGAEAFF. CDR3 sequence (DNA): TGTGCCAGCAGCTTATTTCAGGGCGCTGAAGCTTTCTTT.